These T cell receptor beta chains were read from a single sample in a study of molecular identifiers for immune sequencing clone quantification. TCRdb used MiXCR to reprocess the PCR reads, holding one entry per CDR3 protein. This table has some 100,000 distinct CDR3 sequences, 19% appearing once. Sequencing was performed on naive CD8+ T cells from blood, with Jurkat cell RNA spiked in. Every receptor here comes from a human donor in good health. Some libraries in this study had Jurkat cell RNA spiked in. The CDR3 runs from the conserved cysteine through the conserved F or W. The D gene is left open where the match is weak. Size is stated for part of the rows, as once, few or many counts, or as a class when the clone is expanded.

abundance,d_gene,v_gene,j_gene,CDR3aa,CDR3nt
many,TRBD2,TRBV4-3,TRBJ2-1,CASSQDRTGGLYEQFF,TGCGCCAGCAGCCAAGATCGGACGGGAGGGCTTTATGAGCAGTTCTTC
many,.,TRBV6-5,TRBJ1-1,CASSVRTAPGSTEAFF,TGTGCCAGCAGTGTTCGGACAGCGCCCGGGAGCACTGAAGCTTTCTTT
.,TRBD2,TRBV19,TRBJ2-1,CASSTWTSGHNEQFF,TGTGCCAGTAGTACTTGGACTAGCGGACACAATGAGCAGTTCTTC
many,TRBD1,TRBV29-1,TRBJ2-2,CSVTGLDTGELFF,TGCAGCGTGACAGGGCTCGACACCGGGGAGCTGTTTTTT
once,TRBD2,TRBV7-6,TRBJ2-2,CASSNPTREGKSGGELFF,TGTGCCAGCAGCAATCCAACCCGGGAGGGCAAGTCGGGCGGGGAGCTGTTTTTT
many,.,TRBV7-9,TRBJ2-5,CASSLVLGSQETQYF,TGTGCCAGCAGCTTAGTTCTAGGGAGCCAAGAGACCCAGTACTTC
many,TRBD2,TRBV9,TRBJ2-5,CASSASGGARETQYF,TGTGCCAGCAGCGCGAGCGGGGGGGCTCGAGAGACCCAGTACTTC
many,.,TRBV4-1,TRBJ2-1,CASSLTRGTYNEQFF,TGCGCCAGCAGCCTGACGAGGGGTACCTACAATGAGCAGTTCTTC
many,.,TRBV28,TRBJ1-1,CASSAPGHLNTEAFF,TGTGCCAGCAGTGCTCCGGGACACCTAAACACTGAAGCTTTCTTT
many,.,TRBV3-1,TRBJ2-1,CASSQGSYNEQFF,TGTGCCAGCAGCCAAGGCTCTTACAATGAGCAGTTCTTC
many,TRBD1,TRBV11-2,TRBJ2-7,CASSLVGQGYEQYF,TGTGCCAGCAGCTTAGTGGGACAGGGGTACGAGCAGTACTTC
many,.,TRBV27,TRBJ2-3,CASSLSKDGSTDTQYF,TGTGCCAGCAGTTTATCCAAGGACGGTAGCACAGATACGCAGTATTTT
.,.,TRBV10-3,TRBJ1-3,CAISREEDTIYF,TGTGCCATCAGCCGAGAGGAAGACACCATATATTTT
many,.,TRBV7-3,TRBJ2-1,CASSLVGGTELNEQFF,TGTGCCAGCAGCTTAGTAGGCGGGACGGAGCTCAATGAGCAGTTCTTC
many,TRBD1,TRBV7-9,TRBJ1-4,CASYGTANEKLFF,TGTGCCAGCTACGGGACAGCTAATGAAAAACTGTTTTTT
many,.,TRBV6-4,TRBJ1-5,CASSDTDLSNQPQHF,TGTGCCAGCAGTGACACAGACCTTAGCAATCAGCCCCAGCATTTT
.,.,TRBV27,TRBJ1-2,CANSPRAGTQLYGYTF,TGTGCCAACAGCCCGCGCGCCGGGACACAACTCTATGGCTACACCTTC
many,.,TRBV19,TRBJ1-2,CASSTGHRSNYGYTF,TGTGCCAGTAGTACCGGACACCGGAGTAACTATGGCTACACCTTC
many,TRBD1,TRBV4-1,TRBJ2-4,CASSHVTGGVAKNIQYF,TGCGCCAGCAGCCATGTGACAGGGGGGGTAGCCAAAAACATTCAGTACTTC
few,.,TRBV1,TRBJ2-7,CTSSLGRSSYEQYF,TGCACCAGCAGCCTTGGCAGGTCCTCCTACGAGCAGTACTTC
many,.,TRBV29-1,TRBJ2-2,CSVELWVGDTGELFF,TGCAGCGTTGAGTTGTGGGTAGGGGACACCGGGGAGCTGTTTTTT
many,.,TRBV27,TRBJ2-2,CASTALGPLNTGELFF,TGTGCCAGCACCGCTCTCGGACCCCTTAACACCGGGGAGCTGTTTTTT
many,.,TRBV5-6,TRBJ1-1,CASSRDIRTEAFF,TGTGCCAGCAGCCGGGACATAAGGACTGAAGCTTTCTTT
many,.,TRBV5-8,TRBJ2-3,CASSPGHRASTDTQYF,TGTGCCAGCAGCCCGGGGCACAGGGCTAGCACAGATACGCAGTATTTT
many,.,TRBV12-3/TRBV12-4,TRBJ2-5,CASSHPSESQETQYF,TGTGCCAGCAGTCACCCCTCCGAGTCCCAAGAGACCCAGTACTTC
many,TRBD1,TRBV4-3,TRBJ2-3,CASSQSTGVIDTQYF,TGCGCCAGCAGCCAATCTACAGGGGTGATAGATACGCAGTATTTT
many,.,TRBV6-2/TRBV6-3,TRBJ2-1,CASSRSGEQFF,TGTGCCAGCAGCCGATCAGGGGAGCAGTTCTTC
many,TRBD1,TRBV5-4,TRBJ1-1,CASSLGTGVGTEAFF,TGTGCCAGCAGCTTAGGGACAGGGGTTGGCACTGAAGCTTTCTTT
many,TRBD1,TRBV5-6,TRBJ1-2,CASSLTGANYGYTF,TGTGCCAGCAGCTTGACAGGGGCCAACTATGGCTACACCTTC
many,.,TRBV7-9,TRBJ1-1,CASSPPGLTEAFF,TGTGCCAGCAGCCCCCCGGGACTCACTGAAGCTTTCTTT
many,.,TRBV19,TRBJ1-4,CASSMEGSRNEKLFF,TGTGCCAGTAGTATGGAGGGCAGCAGAAATGAAAAACTGTTTTTT
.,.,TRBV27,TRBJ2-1,CASSLYPNERFF,TGTGCCAGCAGTTTATACCCAAATGAGCGGTTCTTC
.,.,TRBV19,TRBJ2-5,CASSISGQETQYF,TGTGCCAGTAGTATATCGGGGCAAGAGACCCAGTACTTC
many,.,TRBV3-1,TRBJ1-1,CASSQVRENTEAFF,TGTGCCAGCAGCCAAGTTAGGGAGAACACTGAAGCTTTCTTT
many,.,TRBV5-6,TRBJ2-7,CASIQSPRPYEQYF,TGTGCCAGCATACAAAGTCCCAGACCCTACGAGCAGTACTTC
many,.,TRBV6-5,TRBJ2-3,CASSYSTGTSTDTQYF,TGTGCCAGCAGTTACTCGACGGGGACCAGCACAGATACGCAGTATTTT
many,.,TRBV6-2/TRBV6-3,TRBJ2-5,CASAVWMTTSF,TGTGCCAGCGCAGTCTGGATGACGACGTCTTTC
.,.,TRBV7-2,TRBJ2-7,CASSTPTSFVHEQYF,TGTGCCAGCAGCACCCCGACTAGTTTCGTTCACGAGCAGTACTTC
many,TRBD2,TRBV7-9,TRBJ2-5,CASSSGLAGIQETQYF,TGTGCCAGCAGCTCTGGACTAGCGGGGATCCAAGAGACCCAGTACTTC
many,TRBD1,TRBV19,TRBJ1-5,CASSDTGGNQPQHF,TGTGCCAGTAGTGACACAGGGGGCAATCAGCCCCAGCATTTT
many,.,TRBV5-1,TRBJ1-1,CASSFDGGRAEAFF,TGCGCCAGCAGCTTTGATGGGGGAAGAGCTGAAGCTTTCTTT
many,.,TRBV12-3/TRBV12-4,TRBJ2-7,CASSLFGLGQALSYEQYF,TGTGCCAGCAGTTTATTTGGATTGGGGCAGGCTCTCTCCTACGAGCAGTACTTC